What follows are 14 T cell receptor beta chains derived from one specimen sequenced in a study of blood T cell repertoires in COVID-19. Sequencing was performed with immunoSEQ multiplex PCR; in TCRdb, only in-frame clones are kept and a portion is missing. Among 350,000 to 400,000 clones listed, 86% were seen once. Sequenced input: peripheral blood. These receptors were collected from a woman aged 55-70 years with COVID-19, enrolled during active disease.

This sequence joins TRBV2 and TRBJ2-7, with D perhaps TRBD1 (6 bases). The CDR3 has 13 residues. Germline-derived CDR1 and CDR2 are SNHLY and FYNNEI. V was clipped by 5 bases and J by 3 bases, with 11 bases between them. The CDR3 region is CASSFRQVYEQYF. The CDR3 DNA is TGTGCCAGCAGTTTCCGACAGGTCTACGAGCAGTACTTC.

CDR3 protein: CASAMDTANTEAFF. The CDR3, as DNA: TGTGCCAGCGCTATGGACACCGCGAACACTGAAGCTTTCTTT. The V gene is TRBV6-5, the J gene TRBJ1-1; maybe TRBD1 (5 bases). The length of the CDR3 is 14 residues. Germline CDR1 and CDR2: MNHEY and SVGAGI. With 8 bases removed from V and 1 base from J, the gap between germline ends came to 14 bases.

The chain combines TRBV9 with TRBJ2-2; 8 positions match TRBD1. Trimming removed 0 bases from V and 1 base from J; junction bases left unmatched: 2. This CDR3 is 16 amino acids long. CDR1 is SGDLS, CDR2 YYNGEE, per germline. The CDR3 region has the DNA TGTGCCAGCAGCGTAGGACAGGGGAAGAACACCGGGGAGCTGTTTTTT. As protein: CASSVGQGKNTGELFF.

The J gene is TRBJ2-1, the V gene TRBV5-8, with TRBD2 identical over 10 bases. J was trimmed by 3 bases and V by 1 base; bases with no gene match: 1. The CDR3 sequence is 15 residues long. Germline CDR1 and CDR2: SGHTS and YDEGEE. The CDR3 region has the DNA TGTGCCAGCAGCTTGCCTAGCGGGGGCTACAATGAGCAGTTCTTC. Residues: CASSLPSGGYNEQFF.

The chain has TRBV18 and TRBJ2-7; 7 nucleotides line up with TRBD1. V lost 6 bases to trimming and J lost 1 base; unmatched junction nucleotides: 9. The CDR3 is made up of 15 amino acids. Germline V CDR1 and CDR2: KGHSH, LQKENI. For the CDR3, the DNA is TGTGCCAGCTCGACCGGGACAGACCCTTCCTACGAGCAGTACTTC. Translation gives CASSTGTDPSYEQYF. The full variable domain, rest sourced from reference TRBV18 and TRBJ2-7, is NAGVMQNPRHLVRRRGQEARLRCSPMKGHSHVYWYRQLPEEGLKFMVYLQKENIIDESGMPKERFSAEFPKEGPSILRIQQVVRGDSAAYFCASSTGTDPSYEQYFGPGTRLTVT.

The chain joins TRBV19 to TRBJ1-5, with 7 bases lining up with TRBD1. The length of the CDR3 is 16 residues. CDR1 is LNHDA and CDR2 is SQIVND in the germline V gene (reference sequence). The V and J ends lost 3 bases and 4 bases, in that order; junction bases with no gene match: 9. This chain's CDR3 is CASSMVTGFQNQPQHF. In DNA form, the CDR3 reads TGTGCCAGTAGTATGGTGACAGGGTTCCAAAATCAGCCCCAGCATTTT.

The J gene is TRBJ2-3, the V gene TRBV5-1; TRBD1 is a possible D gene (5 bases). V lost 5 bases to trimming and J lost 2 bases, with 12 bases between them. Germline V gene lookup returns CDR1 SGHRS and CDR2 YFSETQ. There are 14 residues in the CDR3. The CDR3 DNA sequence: TGCGCCAGCAGTTCTATAGGGGCCACAGATACGCAGTATTTT. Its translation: CASSSIGATDTQYF.

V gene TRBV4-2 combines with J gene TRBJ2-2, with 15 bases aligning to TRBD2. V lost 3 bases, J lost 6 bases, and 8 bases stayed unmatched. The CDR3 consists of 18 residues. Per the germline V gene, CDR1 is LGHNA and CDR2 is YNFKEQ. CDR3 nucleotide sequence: TGTGCCAGCAGCCATCTTCGGACTAGCGGGGGGGCCGCCGGGGAGCTGTTTTTT. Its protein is CASSHLRTSGGAAGELFF.

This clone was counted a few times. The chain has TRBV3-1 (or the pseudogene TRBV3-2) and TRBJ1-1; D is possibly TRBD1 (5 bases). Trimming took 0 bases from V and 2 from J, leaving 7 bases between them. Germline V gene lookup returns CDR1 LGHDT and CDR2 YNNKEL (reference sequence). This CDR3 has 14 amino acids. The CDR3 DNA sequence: TGTGCCAGCAGCCAAGAGACAGCTAACACTGAAGCTTTCTTT. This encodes CASSQETANTEAFF.

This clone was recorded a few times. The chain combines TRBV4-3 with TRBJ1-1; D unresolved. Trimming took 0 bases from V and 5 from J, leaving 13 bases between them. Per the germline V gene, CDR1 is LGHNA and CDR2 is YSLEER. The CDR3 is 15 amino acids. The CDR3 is CASSQESIPGTEAFF. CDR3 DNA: TGCGCCAGCAGCCAAGAAAGTATTCCCGGGACTGAAGCTTTCTTT.

The DNA for the CDR3 is TGTGCCAGCAGCTTTACGAGAGCAAACACTGAAGCTTTCTTT. Its translation: CASSFTRANTEAFF. The chain has TRBV13 and TRBJ1-1; D uncertain. Trimming shortened V by 3 bases and J by 2 bases, and 10 bases separated the two germline ends. The CDR3 spans 14 residues. Germline loops: CDR1 PRHDT, CDR2 FYEKMQ (reference sequence).

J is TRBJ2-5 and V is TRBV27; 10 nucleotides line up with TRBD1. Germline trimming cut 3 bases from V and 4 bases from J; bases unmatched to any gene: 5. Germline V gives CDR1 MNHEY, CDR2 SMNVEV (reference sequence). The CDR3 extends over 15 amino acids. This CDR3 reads CASSLTGGLRETQYF. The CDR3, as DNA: TGTGCCAGCAGTTTGACAGGGGGCTTGCGAGAGACCCAGTACTTC.

The CDR3 protein is CASTRPQETQYF. DNA of the CDR3: TGTGCCAGCACCAGGCCCCAAGAGACCCAGTACTTC. The genes are TRBV6-5 and TRBJ2-5; D call uncertain. This CDR3 spans 12 amino acids. Between the trimmed V and J ends, which lost 7 bases and 1 base, there was a span of 7 bases. Germline loops: CDR1 MNHEY, CDR2 SVGAGI.

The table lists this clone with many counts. In DNA form, the CDR3 reads TGTGCCAGCAGGGGACAGGCGTTTGAAGCTTTCTTT. Its translation: CASRGQAFEAFF. The chain employs TRBV12-3 or TRBV12-4 and TRBJ1-1; 8 bases fit TRBD1. The CDR3 length is 12 residues. The V gene end was trimmed by 6 bases and the J gene end by 7 bases; junction bases not matched to a gene: 4.